One and the same sample provided the 23 T cell receptor beta chains below, sequenced in a study of CD8 T cells in ankylosing spondylitis. TCRdb re-called the 5' RACE reads with MiXCR, one entry per CDR3 protein. This table has roughly 120,000 distinct CDR3 sequences, about 6.4% appearing once. The sample was blood, either unsorted or a sorted T cell fraction (not recorded which). The receptors were gathered from a male donor with ankylosing spondylitis or in good health (not recorded which).

Many counts were recorded for this clonotype. The rearrangement uses TRBV6-5 and TRBJ2-1; TRBD2 agrees at 13 bases. CDR3 size: 19 residues. J lost 4 bases, V lost 2 bases, and 11 bases had no gene match. Germline CDR1 and CDR2: MNHEY and SVGAGI. Here the CDR3 reads CASSYGTSGVGTRYNEQFF. The CDR3 DNA sequence: TGTGCCAGCAGTTACGGGACTAGCGGGGTAGGAACCAGGTACAATGAGCAGTTCTTC.

This clonotype was observed many times. The V call is TRBV24-1, the J call TRBJ1-1; a weak D match, TRBD1 (5 bases). The CDR3 length is 13 residues. V was cut by 7 bases and J by 11 bases, with 19 bases left in between. Germline V gives CDR1 KGHDR, CDR2 SFDVKD. CDR3 nucleotides: TGTGCCACCAGGACTTCCAGGGAATTGGGGGCTTTCTTT. Encoded protein: CATRTSRELGAFF.

The table lists this clonotype with many counts. The CDR3 spells CASSFTGTSRETQYF. The CDR3 DNA follows: TGTGCCAGCAGCTTTACCGGGACTTCACGGGAGACCCAGTACTTC. The chain couples TRBV7-2 to TRBJ2-5, with a tentative D call TRBD2 (6 bases). CDR1 is SGHTA and CDR2 is FQGNSA in the germline V gene. V gave up 3 bases and J gave up 5 bases, with 16 bases separating them. The CDR3 spans 15 residues.

Many counts were recorded for this clonotype. The CDR3 coding sequence is TGCAGCGTAGAGGGGGCCGGGATGAACACTGAAGCTTTCTTT. Amino acid sequence: CSVEGAGMNTEAFF. V is TRBV29-1 and J is TRBJ1-1; TRBD1 matches at 7 bases. J gave up 0 bases and V 6 bases, and 7 bases lay outside the gene matches. Looked up from germline, CDR1 is SQVTM and CDR2 is ANQGSEA. The CDR3 sequence is 14 residues long.

Many counts were recorded for this clonotype. The chain joins TRBV7-2 to TRBJ2-6; D is unresolved. The CDR3 contains 11 residues. Germline V gene data show CDR1 as SGHTA and CDR2 as FQGNSA. Trimming took 6 bases from V and 4 from J, leaving 1 base between them. CDR3: CASRGANVLTF. Written as DNA, the CDR3 is TGTGCCAGCAGGGGGGCCAACGTCCTGACTTTC.

In its sample, this clonotype was seen many times. CDR3 sequence: CASSPPGGYEQYF. The CDR3 DNA sequence: TGCGCCAGCAGCCCGCCGGGGGGCTACGAGCAGTACTTC. The chain employs TRBV5-1 and TRBJ2-7; 7 bases fit TRBD2. The CDR3 length is 13 residues. V was clipped by 4 bases and J by 3 bases; unmatched bases: 4. In germline, CDR1 is SGHRS, CDR2 YFSETQ.

This clonotype was seen ten or more times. The chain is built from TRBV20-1 and TRBJ2-3; 14 nucleotides match TRBD2. The V gene's germline CDR1 is DFQATT and CDR2 SNEGSKA (reference sequence). V lost 5 bases, J lost 0 bases, and 4 bases stayed unmatched. The length of the CDR3 is 16 residues. The CDR3 DNA is TGCAGTGCTGAGGGACTAGCGGGGGAAAGCACAGATACGCAGTATTTT. Its translation is CSAEGLAGESTDTQYF.

This clonotype has only a few counts. V usage is TRBV28 and J usage is TRBJ2-3, with a weak D call TRBD2 (7 bases). V lost 9 bases to trimming and J lost 5 bases, with 21 bases between them. The germline V gene has CDR1 MDHEN and CDR2 SYDVKM. The CDR3 has 15 amino acids. In DNA form, the CDR3 reads TGTGCCAGTGGGGGGGCCTCCTCACCGGGAGATACGCAGTATTTT. It encodes CASGGASSPGDTQYF.

This clonotype was counted ten times or more. The chain joins TRBV20-1 to TRBJ2-5; D is unresolved. CDR1 is DFQATT and CDR2 is SNEGSKA in the germline V gene (reference sequence). Deletions cut 1 base from V and 4 bases from J, with 13 bases between. The CDR3 runs 14 residues. The CDR3 bases are TGCAGTGCTAGAGCCCTCACCATTGGAGAGACCCAGTACTTC. Translation gives CSARALTIGETQYF.

Many counts were recorded for this clonotype. The V and J genes are TRBV5-5 and TRBJ2-3; possible D gene TRBD2, 5 bases. The germline V gene has CDR1 SGHKS and CDR2 YYEKEE (reference sequence). This CDR3 comprises 14 residues. V lost 7 bases to trimming and J lost 0 bases, with 12 bases between them. The CDR3 protein is CASAASGSTDTQYF. In DNA, the CDR3 is TGTGCCAGCGCTGCGAGCGGAAGCACAGATACGCAGTATTTT.

This clonotype was detected ten times or more. The V and J genes are TRBV7-9 and TRBJ2-3; 8 nucleotides align to TRBD2. Trimming cost V 1 base and J 2 bases; bases outside gene matches: 8. Germline V gene data show CDR1 as SEHNR and CDR2 as FQNEAQ (reference sequence). The CDR3 runs to 17 residues. The CDR3 bases are TGTGCCAGCAGCTTAGGGAGCGGGGGCGCGAACACAGATACGCAGTATTTT. It is translated as CASSLGSGGANTDTQYF. Drawing the rest from reference TRBV7-9 and TRBJ2-3, the complete variable domain is DTGVSQNPRHKITKRGQNVTFRCDPISEHNRLYWYRQTLGQGPEFLTYFQNEAQLEKSRLLSDRFSAERPKGSFSTLEIQRTEQGDSAMYLCASSLGSGGANTDTQYFGPGTRLTVL.

At least ten counts were recorded for this clonotype. The chain joins TRBV20-1 to TRBJ2-3; TRBD1 matches 8 bases. Trimming at V came to 3 bases and at J to 3 bases, leaving 5 bases not matched to a gene. CDR3 length: 14 residues. Per germline, CDR1 DFQATT and CDR2 SNEGSKA (reference sequence). In DNA form, the CDR3 reads TGCAGTGCTAGTTTAGACAGGGGAACAGATACGCAGTATTTT. This gives the protein CSASLDRGTDTQYF.

This clonotype was picked up many times. The chain couples TRBV15 to TRBJ1-1; the D is unclear. CDR1 and CDR2 (germline): LNHNV, YYDKDF (reference sequence). The CDR3 runs 13 residues. Trimming shortened V by 3 bases and J by 6 bases, and 11 bases separated the two germline ends. CDR3 residues: CATSRPGRAEAFF. Here the CDR3 DNA reads TGTGCCACCAGCAGGCCCGGAAGGGCTGAAGCTTTCTTT.

At least ten counts were recorded for this clonotype. This rearrangement joins TRBV7-9 to TRBJ2-2, with TRBD1 matching 7 bases. Germline assignment: CDR1 SEHNR and CDR2 FQNEAQ (reference sequence). Losses at the gene ends were 5 bases for V and 4 bases for J; bases not matched to a gene: 7. The CDR3 totals 15 residues. The CDR3 DNA sequence: TGTGCCAGCAGCGCGGCCGGGACAGCCACCGGGGAGCTGTTTTTT. As protein: CASSAAGTATGELFF. The complete variable domain, with remaining parts taken from reference TRBV7-9 and TRBJ2-2, reads DTGVSQNPRHKITKRGQNVTFRCDPISEHNRLYWYRQTLGQGPEFLTYFQNEAQLEKSRLLSDRFSAERPKGSFSTLEIQRTEQGDSAMYLCASSAAGTATGELFFGEGSRLTVL.

This clonotype was recorded many times. J is TRBJ1-2 and V is TRBV20-1; D is ambiguous. Germline V gene data show CDR1 as DFQATT and CDR2 as SNEGSKA (reference sequence). V was trimmed by 1 base and J by 4 bases, leaving 16 bases between them. The CDR3 has 15 amino acids. CDR3 residues: CSARAFTIPGYGYTF. The CDR3 DNA reads TGCAGTGCTAGAGCTTTTACGATCCCTGGCTATGGCTACACCTTC.

Ten or more counts support this clonotype. The chain recombines TRBV7-2 with TRBJ1-5; D ambiguous. The CDR3 length is 13 residues. Per the germline V gene, CDR1 is SGHTA and CDR2 is FQGNSA. V lost 10 bases and J lost 0, with 10 bases in between. CDR3 nucleotide sequence: TGTGCCACCAATAGAGCTAGCAATCAGCCCCAGCATTTT. Amino acids: CATNRASNQPQHF.

Ten or more counts support this clonotype. The V call is TRBV12-3 or TRBV12-4, the J call TRBJ2-7, with D uncertain. CDR3 length equals 14 residues. Deletions cut 1 base from V and 4 bases from J, with 11 bases between. The CDR3 bases are TGTGCCAGCAGTTTAGGGGCAGGAGTATACGAGCAGTACTTC. It specifies CASSLGAGVYEQYF.

This clonotype has ten or more counts. The gene calls are TRBV7-2 and TRBJ1-5; D gene ambiguous. The V gene's germline CDR1 is SGHTA and CDR2 FQGNSA. The CDR3 loop spans 15 amino acids. The ends were cut back, 3 bases at V and 0 bases at J, with 9 bases in the middle. The CDR3 here is CASSLVGNSNQPQHF. The CDR3 DNA follows: TGTGCCAGCAGCTTGGTTGGGAATAGCAATCAGCCCCAGCATTTT.

The chain is built from TRBV28 and TRBJ1-5, with D uncertain. Germline CDR1 reads MDHEN; CDR2 reads SYDVKM. The CDR3 runs to 13 residues. The V end was cut by 6 bases, the J end by 6 bases, with 12 bases between. The CDR3 DNA sequence: TGTGCCAGCAGCGGAGAGTCAAGTCAGCCCCAGCATTTT. This gives the protein CASSGESSQPQHF.

In this sample, this clonotype turned up many times. The rearrangement links TRBV20-1 to TRBJ2-5; possible D gene TRBD1, 7 bases. From germline, CDR1 is DFQATT and CDR2 SNEGSKA (reference sequence). The CDR3 is 14 residues long. V lost 7 bases to trimming and J lost 5 bases, with 20 bases between them. CDR3 DNA sequence: TGCAGTGTCGAGAGACGGCAGGGGGGTGAGACCCAGTACTTC. Residues: CSVERRQGGETQYF.

This clonotype appeared many times. The chain recombines TRBV24-1 with TRBJ2-1; TRBD2 agrees at 7 bases. The germline gives CDR1 KGHDR, CDR2 SFDVKD. The CDR3 loop spans 15 amino acids. J gave up 2 bases and V 1 base, and 1 base lay outside the gene matches. CDR3: CATSDLAGPYNEQFF. The CDR3 DNA sequence: TGTGCCACCAGTGATTTAGCGGGACCCTACAATGAGCAGTTCTTC.

As for this clonotype: This may stem from a read error, because a much larger clone lies one nucleotide away. The rearrangement joins TRBV12-3 or TRBV12-4 to TRBJ2-1; D perhaps matches TRBD1 (7 bases). V lost 7 bases to trimming and J lost 10 bases, with 23 bases between them. There are 15 residues in the CDR3. CDR3 coding DNA: TGTGCCAGCACCAAATCGACAGGGACTTTGAAGGAGCAGTTCTTC. This translates into CASTKSTGTLKEQFF.

This clonotype was counted at least ten times. The chain combines TRBV20-1 with TRBJ1-3, with D uncertain. Trimming took 0 bases from V and 0 from J, leaving 9 bases between them. The CDR3 totals 15 residues. Germline loops: CDR1 DFQATT, CDR2 SNEGSKA (reference sequence). CDR3 in DNA: TGCAGTGCTAGAGAGAACGAAAGCTCTGGAAACACCATATATTTT. This sequence encodes CSARENESSGNTIYF.